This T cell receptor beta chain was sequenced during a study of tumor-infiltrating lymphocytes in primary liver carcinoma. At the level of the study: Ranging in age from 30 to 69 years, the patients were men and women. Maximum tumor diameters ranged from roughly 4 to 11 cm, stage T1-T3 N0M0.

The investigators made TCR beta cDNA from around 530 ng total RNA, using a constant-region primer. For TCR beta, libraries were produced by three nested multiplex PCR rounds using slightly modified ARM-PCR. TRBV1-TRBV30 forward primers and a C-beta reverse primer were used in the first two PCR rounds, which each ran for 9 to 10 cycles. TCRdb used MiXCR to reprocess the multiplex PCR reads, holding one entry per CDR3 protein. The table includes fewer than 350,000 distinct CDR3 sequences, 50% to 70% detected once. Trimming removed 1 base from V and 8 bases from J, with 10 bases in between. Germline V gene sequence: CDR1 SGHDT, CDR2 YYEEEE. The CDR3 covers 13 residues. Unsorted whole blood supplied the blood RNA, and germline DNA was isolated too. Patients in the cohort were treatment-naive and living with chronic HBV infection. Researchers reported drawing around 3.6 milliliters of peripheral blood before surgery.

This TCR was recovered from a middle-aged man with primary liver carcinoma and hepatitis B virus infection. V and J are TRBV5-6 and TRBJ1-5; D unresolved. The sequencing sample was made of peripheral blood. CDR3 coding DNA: TGTGCCAGCAGCTTGAGGCGGGGAAAGCCCCAGCATTTT. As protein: CASSLRRGKPQHF. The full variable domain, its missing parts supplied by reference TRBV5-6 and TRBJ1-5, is DAGVTQSPTHLIKTRGQQVTLRCSPKSGHDTVSWYQQALGQGPQFIFQYYEEEERQRGNFPDRFSGHQFPNYSSELNVNALLLGDSALYLCASSLRRGKPQHFGDGTRLSIL.